This T cell receptor (beta chain) was recorded in a study of shared clonotypes between healthy human individuals. Study details: Per-donor plates numbered three CD4 naive, three CD4 memory, two CD8 naive and one CD8 memory. Study-wide points: A handful of donors shared 4.5% to 6.5% of their naive CD4 clonotypes. Some clonotypes were shared by all four sorted-subset donors, while others were not shared. The non-shared ones had lower generation probabilities than the shared ones.

Here immunoSEQ multiplex PCR was the method, and the copy in TCRdb shows in-frame clones only, minus some. The sample consists of over 2 million clones, roughly 96% of them appearing once. With 5 bases removed from V and 4 bases from J, the gap between germline ends came to 8 bases. This CDR3 has 13 amino acids. Germline V gives CDR1 SNHLY, CDR2 FYNNEI. To note about this clone: The target antigen is unknown.

What was sequenced was naive CD4+ T cells sorted from blood. Subset noted: CD45RA+ positively selected. The V and J genes are TRBV2 and TRBJ2-2; D uncertain. This TCR came from a man between 18 and 29 years old in good health. CDR3 in DNA: TGTGCCAGCAGTCAAGAGGCCACCGGGGAGCTGTTTTTT. This encodes CASSQEATGELFF. Variable domain in full (rest from reference TRBV2 and TRBJ2-2): EPEVTQTPSHQVTQMGQEVILRCVPISNHLYFYWYRQILGQKVEFLVSFYNNEISEKSEIFDDQFSVERPDGSNFTLKIRSTKLEDSAMYFCASSQEATGELFFGEGSRLTVL.